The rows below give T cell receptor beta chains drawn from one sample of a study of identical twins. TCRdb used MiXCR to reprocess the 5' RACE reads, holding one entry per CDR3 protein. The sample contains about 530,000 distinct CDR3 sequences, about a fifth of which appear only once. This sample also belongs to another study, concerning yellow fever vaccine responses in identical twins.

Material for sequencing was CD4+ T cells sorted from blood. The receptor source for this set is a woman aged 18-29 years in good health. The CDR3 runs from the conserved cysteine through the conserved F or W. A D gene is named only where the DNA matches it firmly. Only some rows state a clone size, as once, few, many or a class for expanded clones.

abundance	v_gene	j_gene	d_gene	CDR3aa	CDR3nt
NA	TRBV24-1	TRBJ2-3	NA	CAIGARGHSTDTQYF	TGTGCCATCGGGGCCCGGGGGCATAGCACAGATACGCAGTATTTT
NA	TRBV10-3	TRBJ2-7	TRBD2	CAISESGGTGLAGPYEQYF	TGTGCCATCAGTGAGTCTGGGGGGACTGGACTAGCGGGCCCCTACGAGCAGTACTTC
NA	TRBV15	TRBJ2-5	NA	CATSRDSQSYQETQYF	TGTGCCACCAGCAGAGATTCCCAATCCTACCAAGAGACCCAGTACTTC
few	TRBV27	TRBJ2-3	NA	CASSSPRGTKEDTQYF	TGTGCCAGCAGTTCCCCGAGGGGGACAAAGGAGGATACGCAGTATTTT
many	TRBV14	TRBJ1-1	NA	CASSQDTGQAAGAFF	TGTGCCAGCAGCCAAGATACGGGGCAGGCCGCGGGGGCTTTCTTT
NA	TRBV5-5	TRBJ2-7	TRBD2	CASSSRTRISYEQYF	TGTGCCAGCAGCTCACGGACTAGAATCTCCTACGAGCAGTACTTC
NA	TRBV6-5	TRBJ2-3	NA	CASSYPGPADTQYF	TGTGCCAGCAGTTACCCCGGGCCCGCAGATACGCAGTATTTT
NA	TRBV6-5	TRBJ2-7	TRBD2	CASSYSSLAGVYEQYF	TGTGCCAGCAGTTACTCGAGCCTAGCGGGGGTTTACGAGCAGTACTTC
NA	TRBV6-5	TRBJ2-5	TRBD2	CASSYSSSGVGETQYF	TGTGCCAGCAGTTACTCGTCAAGCGGGGTGGGAGAGACCCAGTACTTC
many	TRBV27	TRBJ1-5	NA	CASSLSIQGSNQPQHF	TGTGCCAGCAGTTTATCGATCCAGGGCAGCAATCAGCCCCAGCATTTT
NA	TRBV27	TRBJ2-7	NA	CASSLATGLSYEQYF	TGTGCCAGCAGTTTGGCGACAGGCCTCTCCTACGAGCAGTACTTC
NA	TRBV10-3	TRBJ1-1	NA	CAISRGGENTEAFF	TGTGCCATCAGTCGCGGCGGGGAGAACACTGAAGCTTTCTTT
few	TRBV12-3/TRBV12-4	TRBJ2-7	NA	CASRIGHYEQYF	TGTGCCAGCAGAATCGGGCACTACGAGCAGTACTTC
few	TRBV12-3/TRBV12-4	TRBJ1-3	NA	CASSPRTVPYSGNTIYF	TGTGCCAGCAGTCCGAGGACCGTTCCTTACTCTGGAAACACCATATATTTT
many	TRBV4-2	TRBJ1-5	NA	CASSQDPGNNQPQHF	TGTGCCAGCAGCCAAGATCCAGGAAACAATCAGCCCCAGCATTTT